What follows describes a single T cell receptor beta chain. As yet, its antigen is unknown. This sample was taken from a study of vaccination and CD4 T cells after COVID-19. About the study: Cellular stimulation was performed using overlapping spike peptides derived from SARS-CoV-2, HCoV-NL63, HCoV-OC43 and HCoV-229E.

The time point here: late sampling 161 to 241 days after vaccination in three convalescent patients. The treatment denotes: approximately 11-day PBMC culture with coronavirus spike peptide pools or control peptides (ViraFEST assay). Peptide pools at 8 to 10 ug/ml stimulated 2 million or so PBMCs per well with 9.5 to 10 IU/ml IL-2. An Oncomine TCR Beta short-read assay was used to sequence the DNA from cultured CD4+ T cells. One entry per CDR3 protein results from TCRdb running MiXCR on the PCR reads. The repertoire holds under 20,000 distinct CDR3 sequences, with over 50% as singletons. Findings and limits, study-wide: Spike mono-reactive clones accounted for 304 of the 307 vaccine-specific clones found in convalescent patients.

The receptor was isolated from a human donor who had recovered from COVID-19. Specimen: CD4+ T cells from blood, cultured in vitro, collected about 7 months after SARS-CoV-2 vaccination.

The CDR3 nucleotides read TGTGCCAGCAGCCCACACAGGAGCTCGAACACTGAAGCTTTCTTT. It codes for CASSPHRSSNTEAFF. The chain recombines TRBV7-9 with TRBJ1-1; a possible D gene is TRBD1 (5 bases). CDR1 is SEHNR, CDR2 FQNEAQ, per germline (reference sequence). Trimming stripped 5 bases from V and 1 base from J, with 14 bases between. There are 15 residues in the CDR3.